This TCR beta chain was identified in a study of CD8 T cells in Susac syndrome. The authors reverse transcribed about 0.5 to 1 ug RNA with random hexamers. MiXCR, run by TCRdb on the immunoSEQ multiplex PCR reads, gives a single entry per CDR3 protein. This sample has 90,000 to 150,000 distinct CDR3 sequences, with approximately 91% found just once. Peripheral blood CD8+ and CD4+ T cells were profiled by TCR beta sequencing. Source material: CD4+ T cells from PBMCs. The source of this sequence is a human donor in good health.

CDR3 coding DNA: TGCAGTGCTAACGGTCGGGGGGCTTCCAACTCCTACGAGCAGTACTTC. Translation gives CSANGRGASNSYEQYF. This chain joins TRBV20-1 and TRBJ2-7; a possible D gene is TRBD2 (7 bases). CDR1 is DFQATT, CDR2 SNEGSKA, per germline (reference sequence). The germline V and J ends were trimmed by 4 bases and 0 bases, with 19 bases remaining between them. CDR3 length equals 16 residues.